This passage covers 14 T cell receptor beta chains from one sample sequenced in a study of CD4 T cell repertoires in COVID-19. Profiling relied on immunoSEQ multiplex PCR, and the TCRdb table lists in-frame clones only, not all of them. In the table there are about 75,000 clones, about 83% of which are singletons. The starting material was CD4+ T cells from peripheral blood, obtained after recovery from COVID-19. These TCRs come from a human donor who had COVID-19.

V usage is TRBV19 and J usage is TRBJ1-2; tentative D call: TRBD1 (6 bases). Germline V CDR1 and CDR2: LNHDA, SQIVND (reference sequence). This CDR3 is built from 13 residues. V lost 4 bases to trimming and J lost 8 bases, with 14 bases between them. CDR3 loop: CASSRGASVGYTF. CDR3 nucleotide sequence: TGTGCCAGTAGTAGGGGGGCGTCGGTCGGCTACACCTTC.

CDR3 DNA sequence: TGTGCCACCATTTACCGGGCCCCGAACACTGAAGCTTTCTTT. Its translation: CATIYRAPNTEAFF. V gene TRBV6-5 combines with J gene TRBJ1-1; no definite D call. Trimming removed 10 bases from V and 1 base from J, with 16 bases in between. CDR3 length: 14 residues. Germline V gives CDR1 MNHEY, CDR2 SVGAGI.

The chain carries TRBV15 and TRBJ1-2, with TRBD1 matching over 9 bases. This CDR3 has 16 amino acids. Per the germline V gene, CDR1 is LNHNV and CDR2 is YYDKDF (reference sequence). The ends lost 0 bases at V and 8 bases at J; junction bases unmatched: 10. CDR3 sequence reads: CATSRDRDGTGLGYTF. The CDR3 DNA follows: TGTGCCACCAGCAGAGATCGGGATGGGACAGGGTTGGGCTACACCTTC. Using reference TRBV15 and TRBJ1-2 for the parts outside the CDR3, the full variable domain is DAMVIQNPRYQVTQFGKPVTLSCSQTLNHNVMYWYQQKSSQAPKLLFHYYDKDFNNEADTPDNFQSRRPNTSFCFLDIRSPGLGDTAMYLCATSRDRDGTGLGYTFGSGTRLTVV.

This CDR3 is CASRTGLDSPLHF. CDR3 in DNA: TGTGCCAGTCGGACAGGGTTAGATTCACCCCTCCACTTT. The chain combines TRBV28 with TRBJ1-6; TRBD1 aligns across 8 bases. The CDR3 runs to 13 residues. V lost 9 bases to trimming and J lost 8 bases; unmatched junction nucleotides: 6. Germline CDR1 reads MDHEN; CDR2 reads SYDVKM.

The CDR3 sequence is CASSARQGMNTEAFF. In DNA form, the CDR3 reads TGCGCCAGCAGCGCAAGACAAGGAATGAACACTGAAGCTTTCTTT. The V gene is TRBV5-1, the J gene TRBJ1-1; unclear D gene. In germline, CDR1 is SGHRS, CDR2 YFSETQ. The CDR3 covers 15 residues. With 4 bases removed from V and 0 bases from J, the gap between germline ends came to 13 bases.

V is TRBV27 and J is TRBJ1-1; D is possibly TRBD1 (5 bases). The germline V gene encodes CDR1 MNHEY and CDR2 SMNVEV (reference sequence). Trimming shortened V by 3 bases and J by 2 bases, and 10 bases separated the two germline ends. The CDR3 runs 14 residues. The CDR3 nucleotides read TGTGCCAGCAGTTTCGGACAACTAAACACTGAAGCTTTCTTT. This sequence encodes CASSFGQLNTEAFF.

V is TRBV5-6 and J is TRBJ2-7; D tentatively reads TRBD1 or TRBD2 (5 bases each). V was trimmed by 0 bases and J by 5 bases, leaving 12 bases between them. The CDR3 spans 14 residues. Looked up from germline, CDR1 is SGHDT and CDR2 is YYEEEE. CDR3 DNA sequence: TGTGCCAGCAGCTTGGGGGGACGGAGCGACGAGCAGTACTTC. This codes for CASSLGGRSDEQYF.

The rearrangement joins TRBV3-1 (or the pseudogene TRBV3-2) to TRBJ1-1, with D perhaps matching TRBD1 (5 bases). Trimming removed 0 bases at V and 11 bases at J, with 22 bases between. The CDR3 is 16 residues long. Per the germline V gene, CDR1 is LGHDT and CDR2 is YNNKEL (reference sequence). The CDR3 sequence: CASSQDWARQGGEAFF. The CDR3 nucleotides are TGTGCCAGCAGCCAAGATTGGGCCCGGCAGGGTGGAGAGGCTTTCTTT.

The J gene is TRBJ2-7, the V gene TRBV11-2; unclear D gene. Germline V lookup: CDR1 SGHAT, CDR2 FQNNGV. The CDR3 length is 11 residues. Trimming took 8 bases from V and 1 from J, leaving 6 bases between them. In nucleotides, the CDR3 is TGTGCCAGCCTTGCGTCCTACGAGCAGTACTTC. This sequence encodes CASLASYEQYF.

V and J are TRBV5-1 and TRBJ2-2; maybe TRBD2 (5 bases). The CDR3 covers 14 residues. V gave up 5 bases and J gave up 3 bases, with 11 bases separating them. The germline V gene has CDR1 SGHRS and CDR2 YFSETQ. Here the CDR3 DNA reads TGCGCCAGCAGTCTGACTACCTACACCGGGGAGCTGTTTTTT. Its protein is CASSLTTYTGELFF. Based on the CDR3 plus reference TRBV5-1 and TRBJ2-2, the full variable domain is KAGVTQTPRYLIKTRGQQVTLSCSPISGHRSVSWYQQTPGQGLQFLFEYFSETQRNKGNFPGRFSGRQFSNSRSEMNVSTLELGDSALYLCASSLTTYTGELFFGEGSRLTVL.

The chain is built from TRBV6-1 and TRBJ1-5, with D perhaps matching TRBD1 (6 bases). This CDR3 is 15 amino acids long. Germline loops: CDR1 MNHNS, CDR2 SASEGT. Trimming took 0 bases from V and 7 from J, leaving 13 bases between them. The chain's CDR3 is CASSEAGAGKQPQHF. The DNA of the CDR3 is TGTGCCAGCAGTGAAGCGGGGGCAGGTAAACAGCCCCAGCATTTT.

This chain connects TRBV15 to TRBJ1-3, with 7 bases that match TRBD1. CDR3 size: 17 residues. Losses at the gene ends were 1 base for V and 2 bases for J; bases not matched to a gene: 8. Per germline, CDR1 LNHNV and CDR2 YYDKDF (reference sequence). In nucleotides, the CDR3 is TGTGCCACCAGCAGAGGACAGGGTCTTTTAACTGGAAACACCATATATTTT. Protein sequence: CATSRGQGLLTGNTIYF.

The chain links TRBV3-1 (or the pseudogene TRBV3-2) to TRBJ1-2; possibly TRBD1 for D (5 bases). Germline-derived CDR1 and CDR2 are LGHDT and YNNKEL (reference sequence). V lost 0 bases and J lost 3, with 11 bases in between. The CDR3 spans 15 residues. The CDR3 is CASSQEPGTYYGYTF. In DNA, the CDR3 is TGTGCCAGCAGCCAAGAGCCAGGGACTTACTATGGCTACACCTTC.

In this sample, this clone turned up once. The chain couples TRBV30 to TRBJ2-7; 8 positions agree with TRBD2. Germline V gene sequence: CDR1 GTSNPN, CDR2 SVGIG (reference sequence). The J segment lost 2 bases and the V segment lost 7 bases, leaving 10 bases of the junction unmatched. The CDR3 length is 14 residues. The chain's CDR3 is CAYLTTSGAYEQYF. The CDR3 nucleotides read TGTGCCTACCTCACTACTAGCGGTGCCTACGAGCAGTACTTC.